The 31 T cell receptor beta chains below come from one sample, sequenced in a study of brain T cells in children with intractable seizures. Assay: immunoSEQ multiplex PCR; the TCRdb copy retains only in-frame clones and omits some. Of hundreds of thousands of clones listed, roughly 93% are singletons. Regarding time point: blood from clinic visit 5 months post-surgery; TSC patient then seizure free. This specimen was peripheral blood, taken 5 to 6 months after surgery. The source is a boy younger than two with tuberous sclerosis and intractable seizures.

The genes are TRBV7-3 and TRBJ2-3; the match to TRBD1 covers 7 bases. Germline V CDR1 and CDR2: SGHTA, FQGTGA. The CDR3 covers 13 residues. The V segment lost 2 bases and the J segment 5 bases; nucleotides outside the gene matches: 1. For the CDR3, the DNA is TGTGCCAGCAGCTTATGGGACAGAGATACGCAGTATTTT. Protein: CASSLWDRDTQYF.

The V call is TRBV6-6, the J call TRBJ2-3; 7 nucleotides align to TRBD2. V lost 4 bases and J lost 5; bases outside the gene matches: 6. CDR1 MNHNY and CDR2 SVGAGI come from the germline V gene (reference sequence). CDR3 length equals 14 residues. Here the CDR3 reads CASSWSSGLDTQYF. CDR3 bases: TGTGCCAGCAGTTGGTCTAGCGGACTAGATACGCAGTATTTT.

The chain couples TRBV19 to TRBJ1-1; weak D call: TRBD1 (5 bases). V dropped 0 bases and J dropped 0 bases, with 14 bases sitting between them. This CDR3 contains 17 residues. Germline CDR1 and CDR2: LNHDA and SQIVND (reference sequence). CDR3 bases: TGTGCCAGTAGTATAGACGCGAAGACAGTTATGAACACTGAAGCTTTCTTT. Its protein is CASSIDAKTVMNTEAFF.

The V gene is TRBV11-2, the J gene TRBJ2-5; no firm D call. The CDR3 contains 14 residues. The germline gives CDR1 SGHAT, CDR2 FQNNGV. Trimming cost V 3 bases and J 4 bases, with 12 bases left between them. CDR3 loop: CASSFSEGRETQYF. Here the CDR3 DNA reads TGTGCCAGCAGCTTCAGCGAAGGCCGAGAGACCCAGTACTTC.

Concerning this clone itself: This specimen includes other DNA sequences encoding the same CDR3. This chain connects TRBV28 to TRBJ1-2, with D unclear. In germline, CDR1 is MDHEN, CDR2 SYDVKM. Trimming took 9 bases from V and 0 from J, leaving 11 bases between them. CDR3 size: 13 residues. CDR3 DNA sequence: TGTGCCAGTGCCGCCGGCTCTAACTATGGCTACACCTTC. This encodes CASAAGSNYGYTF.

CDR3: CATSVPSGELFF. Written as DNA, the CDR3 is TGTGCCACCAGTGTCCCCTCCGGGGAGCTGTTTTTT. The V gene is TRBV24-1, the J gene TRBJ2-2, with D unresolved. V lost 5 bases and J 6 bases, leaving 6 bases between the germline ends. Germline lookup yields CDR1 KGHDR and CDR2 SFDVKD. The CDR3 runs to 12 residues.

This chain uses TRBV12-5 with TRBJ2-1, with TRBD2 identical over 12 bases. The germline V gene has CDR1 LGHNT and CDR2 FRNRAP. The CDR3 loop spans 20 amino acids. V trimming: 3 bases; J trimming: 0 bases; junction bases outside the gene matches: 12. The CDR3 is CASGFSTSGSSGSSYNEQFF. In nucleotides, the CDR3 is TGTGCTAGTGGTTTCTCGACTAGCGGGAGTTCGGGGAGCTCCTACAATGAGCAGTTCTTC.

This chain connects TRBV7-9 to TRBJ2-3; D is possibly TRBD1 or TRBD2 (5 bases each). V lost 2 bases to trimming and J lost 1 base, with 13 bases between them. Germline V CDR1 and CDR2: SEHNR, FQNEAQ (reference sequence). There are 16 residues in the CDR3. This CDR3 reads CASSLSGDRGTDTQYF. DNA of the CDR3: TGTGCCAGCAGCTTAAGTGGGGACCGGGGCACAGATACGCAGTATTTT.

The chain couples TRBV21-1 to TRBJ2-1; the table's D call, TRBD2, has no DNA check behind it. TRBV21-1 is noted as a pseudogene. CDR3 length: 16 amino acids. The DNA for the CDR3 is TGTGCCAGCAGCAAAGGACCACTAGCCGACCGCAATGAGCAGTTCTTC. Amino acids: CASSKGPLADRNEQFF.

For the CDR3, the DNA is TGTGCCAGCACCTTCGGGGTGTCTGAAGCTTTCTTT. It encodes CASTFGVSEAFF. V gene TRBV5-6 combines with J gene TRBJ1-1; no clear D gene. The CDR3 covers 12 residues. V was shortened by 6 bases and J by 6 bases, with 12 bases between the two germline ends. Germline V gives CDR1 SGHDT, CDR2 YYEEEE. The full variable domain, its missing parts supplied by reference TRBV5-6 and TRBJ1-1, is DAGVTQSPTHLIKTRGQQVTLRCSPKSGHDTVSWYQQALGQGPQFIFQYYEEEERQRGNFPDRFSGHQFPNYSSELNVNALLLGDSALYLCASTFGVSEAFFGQGTRLTVV.

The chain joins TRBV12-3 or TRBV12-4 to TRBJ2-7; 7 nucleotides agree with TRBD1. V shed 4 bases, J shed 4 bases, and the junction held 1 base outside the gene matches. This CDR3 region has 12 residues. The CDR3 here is CASSSGQYEQYF. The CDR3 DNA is TGTGCCAGCAGTTCGGGACAGTACGAGCAGTACTTC.

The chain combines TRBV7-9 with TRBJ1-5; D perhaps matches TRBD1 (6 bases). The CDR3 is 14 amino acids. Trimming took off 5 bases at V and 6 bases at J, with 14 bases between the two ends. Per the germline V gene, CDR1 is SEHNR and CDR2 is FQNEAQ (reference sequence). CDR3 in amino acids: CASSLWGGGQPQHF. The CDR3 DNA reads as TGTGCCAGCAGCCTCTGGGGGGGCGGTCAGCCCCAGCATTTT.

The CDR3 sequence is CASRGGGATYNEQFF. In DNA form, the CDR3 reads TGTGCCAGCAGGGGCGGGGGGGCGACCTACAATGAGCAGTTCTTC. V is TRBV14 and J is TRBJ2-1, with 9 nucleotides matching TRBD2. The V and J ends lost 6 bases and 2 bases, in that order; junction bases with no gene match: 5. Per germline, CDR1 SGHDN and CDR2 FVKESK. CDR3 length: 15 residues.

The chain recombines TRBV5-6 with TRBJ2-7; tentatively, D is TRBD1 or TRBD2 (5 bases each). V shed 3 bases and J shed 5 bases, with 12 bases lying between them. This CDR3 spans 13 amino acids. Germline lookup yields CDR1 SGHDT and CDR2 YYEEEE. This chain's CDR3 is CASSWGRPDEQYF. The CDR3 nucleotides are TGTGCCAGCAGCTGGGGACGCCCGGACGAGCAGTACTTC. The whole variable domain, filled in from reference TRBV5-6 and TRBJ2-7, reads DAGVTQSPTHLIKTRGQQVTLRCSPKSGHDTVSWYQQALGQGPQFIFQYYEEEERQRGNFPDRFSGHQFPNYSSELNVNALLLGDSALYLCASSWGRPDEQYFGPGTRLTVT.

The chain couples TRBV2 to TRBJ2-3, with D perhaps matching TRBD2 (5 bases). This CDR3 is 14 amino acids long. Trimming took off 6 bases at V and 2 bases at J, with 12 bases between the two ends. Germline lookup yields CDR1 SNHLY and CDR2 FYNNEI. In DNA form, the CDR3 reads TGTGCCAGCAGGAGCGGCGGAAACACAGATACGCAGTATTTT. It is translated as CASRSGGNTDTQYF.

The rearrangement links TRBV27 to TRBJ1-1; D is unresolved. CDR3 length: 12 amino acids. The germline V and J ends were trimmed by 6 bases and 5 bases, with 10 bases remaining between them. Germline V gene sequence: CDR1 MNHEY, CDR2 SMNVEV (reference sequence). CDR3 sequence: CASRQPGTEAFF. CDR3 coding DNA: TGTGCCAGCAGGCAACCCGGAACTGAAGCTTTCTTT.

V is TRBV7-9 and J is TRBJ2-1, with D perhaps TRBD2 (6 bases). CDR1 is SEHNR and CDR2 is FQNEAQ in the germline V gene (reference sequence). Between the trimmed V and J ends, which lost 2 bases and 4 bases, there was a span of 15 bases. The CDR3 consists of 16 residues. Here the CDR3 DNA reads TGTGCCAGCAGCTTAAGAGGAGCGGGCCTTTACAATGAGCAGTTCTTC. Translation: CASSLRGAGLYNEQFF.

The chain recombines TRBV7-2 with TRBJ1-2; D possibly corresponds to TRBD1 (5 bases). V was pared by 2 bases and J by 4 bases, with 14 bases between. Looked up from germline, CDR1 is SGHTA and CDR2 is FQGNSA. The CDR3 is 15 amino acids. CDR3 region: CASSLSHRGGYGYTF. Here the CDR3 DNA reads TGTGCCAGCAGCTTAAGTCATAGGGGTGGCTATGGCTACACCTTC.

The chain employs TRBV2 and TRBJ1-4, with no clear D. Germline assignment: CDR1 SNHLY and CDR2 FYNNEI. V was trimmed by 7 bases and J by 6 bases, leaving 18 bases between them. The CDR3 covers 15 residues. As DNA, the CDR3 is TGTGCCAGCAAAGCCCTCGGGAGCAATTATGAAAAACTGTTTTTT. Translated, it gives CASKALGSNYEKLFF.

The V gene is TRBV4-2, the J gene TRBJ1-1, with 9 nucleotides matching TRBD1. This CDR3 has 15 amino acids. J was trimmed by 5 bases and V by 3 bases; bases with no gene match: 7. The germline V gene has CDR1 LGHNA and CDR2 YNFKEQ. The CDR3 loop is CASSQVGQGLTEAFF. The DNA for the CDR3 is TGTGCCAGCAGCCAGGTGGGACAGGGTCTGACTGAAGCTTTCTTT.

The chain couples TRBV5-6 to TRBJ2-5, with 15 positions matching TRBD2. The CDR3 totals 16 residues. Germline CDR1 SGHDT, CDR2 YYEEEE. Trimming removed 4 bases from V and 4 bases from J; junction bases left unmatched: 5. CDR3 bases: TGTGCCAGCAGCCCCGGACTAGCGGGGGGGGGAGAGACCCAGTACTTC. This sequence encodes CASSPGLAGGGETQYF.

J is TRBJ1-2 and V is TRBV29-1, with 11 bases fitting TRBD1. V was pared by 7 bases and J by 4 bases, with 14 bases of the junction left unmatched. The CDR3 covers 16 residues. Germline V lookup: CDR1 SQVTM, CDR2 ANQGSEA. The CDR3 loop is CSAEGWRDRGTYGYTF. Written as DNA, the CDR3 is TGCAGCGCCGAAGGATGGCGGGACAGGGGGACCTATGGCTACACCTTC.

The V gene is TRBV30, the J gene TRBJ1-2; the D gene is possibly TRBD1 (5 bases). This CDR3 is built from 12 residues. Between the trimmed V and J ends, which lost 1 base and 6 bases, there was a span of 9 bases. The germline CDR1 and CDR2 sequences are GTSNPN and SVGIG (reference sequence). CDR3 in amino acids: CAWSGQPDGYTF. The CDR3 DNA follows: TGTGCCTGGAGTGGACAGCCAGATGGCTACACCTTC. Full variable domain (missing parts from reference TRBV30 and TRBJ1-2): SQTIHQWPATLVQPVGSPLSLECTVEGTSNPNLYWYRQAAGRGLQLLFYSVGIGQISSEVPQNLSASRPQDRQFILSSKKLLLSDSGFYLCAWSGQPDGYTFGSGTRLTVV.

The CDR3 spells CAWRPVNEKLFF. The CDR3 nucleotides read TGTGCCTGGAGGCCCGTCAATGAAAAACTGTTTTTT. The V gene is TRBV30, the J gene TRBJ1-4; unclear D gene. The CDR3 sequence is 12 residues long. V lost 3 bases to trimming and J lost 5 bases, with 7 bases between them. The germline CDR1 and CDR2 sequences are GTSNPN and SVGIG (reference sequence).

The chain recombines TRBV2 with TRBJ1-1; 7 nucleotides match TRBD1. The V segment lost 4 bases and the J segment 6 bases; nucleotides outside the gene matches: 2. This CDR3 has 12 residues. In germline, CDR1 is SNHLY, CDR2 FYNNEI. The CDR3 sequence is CASSGQGAEAFF. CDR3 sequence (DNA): TGTGCCAGCAGTGGACAGGGCGCTGAAGCTTTCTTT. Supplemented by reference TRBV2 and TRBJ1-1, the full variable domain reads EPEVTQTPSHQVTQMGQEVILRCVPISNHLYFYWYRQILGQKVEFLVSFYNNEISEKSEIFDDQFSVERPDGSNFTLKIRSTKLEDSAMYFCASSGQGAEAFFGQGTRLTVV.

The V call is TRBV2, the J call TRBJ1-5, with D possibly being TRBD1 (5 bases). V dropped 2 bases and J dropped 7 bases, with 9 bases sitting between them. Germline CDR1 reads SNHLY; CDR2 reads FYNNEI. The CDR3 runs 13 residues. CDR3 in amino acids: CASSEQGGQPQHF. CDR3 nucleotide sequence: TGTGCCAGCAGTGAACAGGGTGGCCAGCCCCAGCATTTT.

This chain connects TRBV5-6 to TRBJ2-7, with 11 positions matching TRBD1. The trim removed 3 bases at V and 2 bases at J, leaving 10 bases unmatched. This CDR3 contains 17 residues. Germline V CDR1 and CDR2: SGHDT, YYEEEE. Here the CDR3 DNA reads TGTGCCAGCAGCTCTGGACACCGGGACAGGGGGGCCTACGAGCAGTACTTC. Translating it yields CASSSGHRDRGAYEQYF.

The CDR3 spells CASRGAWVAGYTF. The CDR3 DNA is TGTGCCAGTAGGGGAGCATGGGTGGCCGGCTACACCTTC. The V call is TRBV19, the J call TRBJ1-2; D remains unclear. The V end was cut by 6 bases, the J end by 8 bases, with 16 bases between. The CDR3 covers 13 residues. Germline CDR1 and CDR2: LNHDA and SQIVND (reference sequence).

The CDR3 loop reads CASSPPRDRDPGELFF. CDR3 sequence (DNA): TGTGCCAGCTCACCACCGCGGGACAGGGACCCCGGGGAGCTGTTTTTT. The chain joins TRBV18 to TRBJ2-2, with 9 bases that match TRBD1. V lost 0 bases to trimming and J lost 6 bases; unmatched junction nucleotides: 5. The germline V gene has CDR1 KGHSH and CDR2 LQKENI. The CDR3 extends over 16 amino acids.

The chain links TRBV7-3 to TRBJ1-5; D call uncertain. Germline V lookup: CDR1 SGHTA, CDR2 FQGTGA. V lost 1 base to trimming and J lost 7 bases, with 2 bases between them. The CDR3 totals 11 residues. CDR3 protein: CASSLKQPQHF. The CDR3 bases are TGTGCCAGCAGCTTAAAACAGCCCCAGCATTTT.

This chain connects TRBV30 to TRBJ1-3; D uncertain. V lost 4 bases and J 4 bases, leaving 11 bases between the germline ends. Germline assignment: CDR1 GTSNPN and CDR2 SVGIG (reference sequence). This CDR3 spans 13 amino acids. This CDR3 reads CAWNWLGGNTIYF. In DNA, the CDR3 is TGTGCCTGGAATTGGCTAGGGGGAAACACCATATATTTT.